This T cell receptor beta chain is from a study of control samples from healthy donors and cancer patients. Trimming stripped 2 bases from V and 0 bases from J, with 7 bases between. Looked up from germline, CDR1 is MNHNS and CDR2 is SASEGT. The CDR3 length is 14 residues. Assay used: immunoSEQ multiplex PCR; TCRdb lists only in-frame clones, some missing. There are over 150,000 clones in the sample; about 90% occur only once, and roughly 2% lies in the top ten. The receptor comes from a woman aged 40 to 55 in good health. What was sequenced was blood. V and J are TRBV6-1 and TRBJ1-1; unclear D gene. The CDR3 region is CASSEYSMNTEAFF. The DNA for the CDR3 is TGTGCCAGCAGTGAATACTCGATGAACACTGAAGCTTTCTTT.